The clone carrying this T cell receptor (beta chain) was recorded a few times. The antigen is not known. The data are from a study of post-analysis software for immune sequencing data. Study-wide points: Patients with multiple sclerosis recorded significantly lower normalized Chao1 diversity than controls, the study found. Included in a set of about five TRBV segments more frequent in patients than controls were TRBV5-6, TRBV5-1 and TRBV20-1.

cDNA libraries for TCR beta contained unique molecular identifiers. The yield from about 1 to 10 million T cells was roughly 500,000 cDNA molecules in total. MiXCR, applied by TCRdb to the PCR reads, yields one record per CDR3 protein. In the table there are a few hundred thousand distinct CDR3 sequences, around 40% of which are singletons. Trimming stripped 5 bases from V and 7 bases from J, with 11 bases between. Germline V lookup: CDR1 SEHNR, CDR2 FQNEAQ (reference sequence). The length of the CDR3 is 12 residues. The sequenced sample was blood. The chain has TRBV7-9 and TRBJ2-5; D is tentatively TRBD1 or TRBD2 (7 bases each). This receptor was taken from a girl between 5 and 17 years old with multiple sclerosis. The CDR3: CASSTRGGTQYF. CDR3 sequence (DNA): TGTGCCAGCAGCACCAGGGGGGGGACCCAGTACTTC.